The rows below give T cell receptor beta chains drawn from one sample of a study of response to subunit inactivated influenza vaccine. TCRdb ran MiXCR on the RT-PCR reads and lists one entry per CDR3 protein. The sample has fewer than 800,000 distinct CDR3 sequences; 15% to 19% are singletons. This material consisted of PBMCs from blood, taken roughly 12 days after vaccination. These receptors were collected from a man aged 50 or older who received an inactivated influenza vaccine. Each CDR3 is given without its conserved first and last residue. Fields, in order: V gene, CDR3 length, CDR3 protein.

TRBV9	12	ASSLRVGQETQY
TRBV3-1	13	ASSQGVSYYNEQF
TRBV7-9	15	ASSYPWRGGTYNEQF
TRBV29-1	11	SVGTGYGQPQH
TRBV6-2/TRBV6-3	14	ASRVTLQGTNYGYT
TRBV6-6	11	ASSWADQETQY
TRBV6-5	10	ASSWTGDEQY
TRBV24-1	12	ATSEPGANQPQH
TRBV10-3	16	AISKTGGLIRKNNEQF
TRBV20-1	17	SARVGLAGGSSSYNEQF
TRBV5-1	13	ASSLGWGSGQPQH
TRBV19	17	ASSIPPGQGSSGANVLT
TRBV7-2	15	ASSLSRQGASNSPLH
TRBV28	14	ASSPRTGASTDTQY
TRBV7-8	14	ASSSTPDRGYNELF
TRBV11-2	17	ASSSGLAGGHSAKNIQY
TRBV2	13	ASRGQEAETNIQY
TRBV12-3/TRBV12-4	13	ASSFRPGGNEKLF
TRBV4-2	16	ASSQEEGRGATNEKLF
TRBV30	10	AWTAGEWGYT
TRBV5-1	11	ASSFPNLETQY
TRBV11-1	11	ASSRPGANVLT
TRBV3-1	13	ASSQGLAGDNEQF
TRBV10-3	12	AISVEREYYEQY
TRBV7-8	15	ASSLISGTSGYNEQF